The clone carrying this T cell receptor beta chain was counted between two and nine times. The antigen is not known. Germline trimming cut 0 bases from V and 13 bases from J; bases unmatched to any gene: 9. In germline, CDR1 is WNHNN, CDR2 SYGVQD (reference sequence). The CDR3 consists of 13 residues. PCR used 60 Vbeta primers and 13 Jbeta primers. Assay: immunoSEQ multiplex PCR; the TCRdb copy retains only in-frame clones and omits some. The sample lists over 85,000 clones, around 68% occurring once. These data are taken from a study of cytomegalovirus exposure and HLA in healthy donors. Looking at the study overall: Earlier, 150 million to 200 million T cells were analyzed, and about 100 million unique TCR beta sequences were found among them.

Study-wide results and limits: When presence/absence was analysed, sequencing depth was taken to be roughly uniform across donors. TCR beta chain V- and J-gene trimming was linked, in a later analysis, to a missense variant in DCLRE1C. Indistinguishability led to the exclusion of some V segments, TRBV6-2 and TRBV6-3 included.

The sample consisted of PBMCs. The chain uses TRBV10-1 and TRBJ2-7; 7 bases are a match to TRBD1. This sequence originates from a female donor in good health and CMV-seronegative. The CDR3 protein is CASSESKRGPFYF. The CDR3 DNA is TGCGCCAGCAGTGAGTCGAAAAGGGGGCCCTTCTACTTC.